This T cell receptor beta chain was observed in a study of T cells in Graves' hyperthyroidism and ophthalmopathy (dated by TCRdb to the late 2010s). Background for the entire study: Peripheral blood samples were taken at the time of initial diagnosis, prior to any treatment. The paper describes TCR Vbeta CDR3 sequencing of some 130 peripheral blood samples, made up of 43 ophthalmopathy patients, roughly 80 hyperthyroidism patients and about 17 progressor patients. The approximately 90 discovery patients were divided at random into training and test sets in a 7:3 ratio. Once sampling was done, hyperthyroidism patients were given methimazole at a starting dose of 30 mg daily, whereas ophthalmopathy patients were given high-dose intravenous methylprednisolone. TCR V-J signatures able to tell the groups apart were searched for in a discovery cohort of 100 patients, of whom fewer than 45 had Graves' ophthalmopathy and 57 had stable Graves' hyperthyroidism. Whether ophthalmopathy could be predicted prospectively was tested in an independent validation cohort made up of 18 hyperthyroidism patients plus 17 patients who later progressed to ophthalmopathy. Thyroid tissue and blood T-cell repertoires from six Graves' hyperthyroidism patients were also compared in the study.

Here is what the overall study found, with its caveats: Sample size was not statistically predetermined, and investigators were not blinded to group allocation. In validation, progression to ophthalmopathy was predicted by the model with roughly 69% sensitivity and 72% to 85% specificity, a median of about 6.4 months before onset. A 13 V-J signature model separated ophthalmopathy from stable hyperthyroidism, with approximately 87% sensitivity and roughly 84% specificity in cross-validation and 80%/75% in testing. Most expanded thyroid clonotypes (frequency above 0.001) were also detected in blood, suggesting blood repertoires may reflect thyroid immune responses.

In the germline V gene, CDR1 corresponds to MNHNS and CDR2 to SASEGT. From the cysteine up to the phenylalanine, the CDR3 has a length of 13 residues. This entry keeps only the CDR3 DNA: 39 bases, framed from base 1. V loses 1 base, J loses 5 bases, and the germline ends lie 9 bases apart. Stable Graves' hyperthyroidism was defined as no progression to ophthalmopathy during 18 months of follow-up. Hyperthyroidism patients were newly diagnosed, with disease duration under 2 months, and aged 18 to 65 years. Any patient with an uncontrolled infection, another autoimmune disease, pregnancy or lactation was excluded. Diagnoses were based on clinical symptoms, serum thyroxine and TRAb, thyroid ultrasound and orbital computed tomography. Ficoll-Paque density gradient centrifugation was used to isolate PBMCs from 8 to 10 ml of fresh peripheral blood. Total RNA was extracted with Trizol reagent, and quality was checked on an Agilent 2100 Bioanalyzer.

With respect to this clonotype: Its antigen remains undetermined. No much larger clonotype is one base removed from it; base qualities were not supplied.

The TCR beta CDR3 regions were amplified from the RNA transcripts. The first round of RT-PCR for the TCR CDR3 was performed with the HTBI primer set and the Qiagen OneStep RT-PCR kit. A second multiplex PCR round built the libraries, followed by size selection and purification. Sequencing of the libraries was done on an Illumina HiSeq2000 using paired-end 100 bp reads. The authors' pipeline ran thus. SOAPnuke was used to process the raw data, throwing out any read that contained adapters or uncalled bases, had a mean Phred below 15, or lacked an exact constant-primer or identifier match. High-quality paired reads were merged with COPE v1.2.5, and unique nucleotide sequences were defined as clonotypes. MiTCR v1.1 was used to align clonotypes to the IMGT TRBV, TRBD and TRBJ reference segments. The analysis was restricted to V-J combinations with a frequency above 0.0001, which together covered 99.2% of the repertoires. A TCS score was defined as the ratio of F50 (clonal expansion) to E x V (chaos), with BLOSUM62-based TCRdist applied between CDR3 peptides within each V-J. Welch's t-statistics and random forest reduced 514 V-J features to 10 to 15, which were used in a naive Bayes classifier (R e1071). TCRdb itself trimmed the public reads at Q25 with fastp, ran MiXCR and retained productive beta chains. Every entry covers one CDR3 protein and lists the most common genes and DNA from its rows. The V and J calls reflect TCRdb's pipeline rather than the authors' work. In this sample the table shows around 400,000 distinct CDR3 sequences, around 25% of which occur a single time. The ten largest clones take up roughly 80% of the sample.

The sample was blood. The origin of this receptor is a man over 45 with Graves' hyperthyroidism. The chain joins TRBV6-1 to TRBJ2-7; the D segment cannot be called with confidence. The sequence in DNA is TGTGCCAGCAGTGAAGACCACGGCCACGAGCAGTACTTC. Translated, this is CASSEDHGHEQYF.